The entry that follows covers one T cell receptor beta chain sequence. Profiled with immunoSEQ multiplex PCR; TCRdb holds only in-frame clones, not every one. The top ten hold less than 0.85% of the sample, which has 30,000 to 40,000 clones, about 95% seen once. The germline V gene encodes CDR1 LGHNA and CDR2 YSLEER. The CDR3 runs to 15 residues. The V gene lost 3 bases and the J gene lost 0 bases, with 10 bases spanning the gap. This entry belongs to a study of graft-versus-host responses after intestinal transplantation. The sequence came from a human patient who received an intestinal transplant, so some T cells may come from the graft donor. The chain couples TRBV4-3 to TRBJ2-3; D gene uncertain. The sequencing here drew on PBMCs, taken 16 days after intestinal transplant. The CDR3 DNA follows: TGCGCCAGCAGCCAGATTTCTTCTAGCACAGATACGCAGTATTTT. Protein: CASSQISSSTDTQYF.